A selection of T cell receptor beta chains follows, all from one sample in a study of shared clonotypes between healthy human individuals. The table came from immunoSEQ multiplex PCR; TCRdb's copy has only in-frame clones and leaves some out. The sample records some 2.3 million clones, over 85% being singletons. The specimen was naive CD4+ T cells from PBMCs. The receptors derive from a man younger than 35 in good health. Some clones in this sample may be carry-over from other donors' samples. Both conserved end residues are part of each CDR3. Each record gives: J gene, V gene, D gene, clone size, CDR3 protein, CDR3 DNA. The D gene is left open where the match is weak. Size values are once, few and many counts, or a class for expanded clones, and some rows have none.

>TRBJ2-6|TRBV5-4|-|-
CASSLGRVSGANVLTF
TGTGCCAGCAGCTTGGGGCGTGTCTCTGGGGCCAACGTCCTGACTTTC
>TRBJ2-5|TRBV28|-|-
CASSNIQETQYF
TGTGCCAGCAGCAATATTCAGGAGACCCAGTACTTC
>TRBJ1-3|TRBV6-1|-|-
CASSGESGLHSGNTIYF
TGTGCCAGCAGTGGAGAATCGGGACTCCACTCTGGAAACACCATATATTTT
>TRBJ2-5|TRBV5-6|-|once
CASSLVPFETQYF
TGTGCCAGCAGCTTAGTGCCCTTTGAGACCCAGTACTTC
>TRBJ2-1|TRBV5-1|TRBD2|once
CASSGTSGGYYNEQFF
TGCGCCAGCAGTGGCACTAGCGGGGGATACTACAATGAGCAGTTCTTC
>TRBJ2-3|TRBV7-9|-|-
CASSLGVGTDTQYF
TGTGCCAGCAGCTTAGGGGTAGGCACAGATACGCAGTATTTT
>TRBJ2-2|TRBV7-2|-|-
CASSLETNTGELFF
TGTGCCAGCAGCTTAGAAACGAACACCGGGGAGCTGTTTTTT
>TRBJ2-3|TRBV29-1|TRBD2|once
CSVDRAGGGTDTQYF
TGCAGCGTTGACAGAGCGGGAGGTGGCACAGATACGCAGTATTTT
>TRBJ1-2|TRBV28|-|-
CASSPPANYGYTF
TGTGCCAGCAGCCCGCCGGCTAACTATGGCTACACCTTC
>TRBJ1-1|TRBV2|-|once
CASMEETLTRAFF
TGTGCCAGCATGGAGGAGACCCTGACTCGAGCTTTCTTT
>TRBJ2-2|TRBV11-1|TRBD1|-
CASSSRTGADTGELFF
TGTGCCAGCAGCTCGAGGACAGGGGCGGACACCGGGGAGCTGTTTTTT
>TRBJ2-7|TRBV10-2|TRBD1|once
CASSGTGGSLYEQYF
TGCGCCAGCAGTGGGACAGGGGGGTCCCTCTACGAGCAGTACTTC
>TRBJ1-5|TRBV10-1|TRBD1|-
CASCGGQCNQPQHF
TGCGCCAGCTGTGGGGGACAGTGCAATCAGCCCCAGCATTTT
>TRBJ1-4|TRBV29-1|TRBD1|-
CSVLPGQGGKSNEKLFF
TGCAGCGTACTCCCGGGACAGGGAGGGAAGTCTAATGAAAAACTGTTTTTT
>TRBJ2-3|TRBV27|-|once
CATSRGTDTQYF
TGTGCCACCTCCCGAGGCACAGATACGCAGTATTTT
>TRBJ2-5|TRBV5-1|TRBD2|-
CASSSAGEGGETQYF
TGCGCCAGCAGCTCAGCGGGAGAAGGGGGGGAGACCCAGTACTTC
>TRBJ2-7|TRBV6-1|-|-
CASSETLAGTYEQYF
TGTGCCAGCAGTGAGACTCTGGCGGGGACCTACGAGCAGTACTTC
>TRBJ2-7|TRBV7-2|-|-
CASSLIPAYEQYF
TGTGCCAGCAGCTTGATCCCCGCCTACGAGCAGTACTTC
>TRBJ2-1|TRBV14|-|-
CAIYSGSSYNEQFF
TGTGCCATCTACTCCGGGAGCTCCTACAATGAGCAGTTCTTC
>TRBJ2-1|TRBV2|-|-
CASSDLGTPASEQFF
TGTGCCAGCAGTGATCTCGGGACACCAGCGAGTGAGCAGTTCTTC
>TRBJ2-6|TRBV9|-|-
CASSPGQRLSGANVLTF
TGTGCCAGCAGCCCAGGACAGAGACTCTCTGGGGCCAACGTCCTGACTTTC
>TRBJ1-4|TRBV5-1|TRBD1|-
CASSLQDRVGEKLFF
TGCGCCAGCAGCCTCCAGGACAGGGTGGGCGAAAAACTGTTTTTT
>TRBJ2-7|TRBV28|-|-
CASSYGTSYEQYF
TGTGCCAGCAGTTACGGGACCTCCTACGAGCAGTACTTC
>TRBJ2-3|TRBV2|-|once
CASPQGGISTDTQYF
TGTGCCAGTCCTCAAGGGGGGATTAGCACAGATACGCAGTATTTT
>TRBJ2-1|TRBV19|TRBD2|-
CASSGKHLGLAGGYNEQFF
TGTGCCAGTAGTGGAAAACACCTTGGACTAGCGGGAGGGTACAATGAGCAGTTCTTC
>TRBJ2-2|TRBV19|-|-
CASSNTRDPSDTGELFF
TGTGCCAGTAGTAACACCCGGGACCCGTCTGACACCGGGGAGCTGTTTTTT
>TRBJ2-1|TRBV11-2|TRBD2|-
CASSLDKVSGRANEQFF
TGTGCCAGCAGCTTAGATAAGGTTAGCGGGAGGGCCAATGAGCAGTTCTTC
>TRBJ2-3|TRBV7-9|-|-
CASSIGRPWGDTQYF
TGTGCCAGCAGCATCGGACGCCCTTGGGGGGATACGCAGTATTTT
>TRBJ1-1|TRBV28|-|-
CASSPRQMNTEAFF
TGTGCCAGCAGCCCCCGACAGATGAACACTGAAGCTTTCTTT
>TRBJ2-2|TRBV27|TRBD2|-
CASSSSGRNTGELFF
TGTGCCAGCAGTTCTAGCGGGCGGAACACCGGGGAGCTGTTTTTT
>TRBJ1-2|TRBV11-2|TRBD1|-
CASSLDVAVTGGNYGYTF
TGTGCCAGCAGCTTAGATGTAGCGGTGACAGGGGGCAACTATGGCTACACCTTC
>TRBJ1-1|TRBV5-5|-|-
CASSLEGWAEAFF
TGTGCCAGCAGCTTGGAAGGGTGGGCTGAAGCTTTCTTT
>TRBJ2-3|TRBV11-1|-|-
CASTDRSLESTDTQYF
TGTGCCAGCACCGACCGGAGTCTTGAGAGCACAGATACGCAGTATTTT
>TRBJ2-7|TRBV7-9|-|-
CASSQDRFLHPAYEQYF
TGTGCCAGCAGCCAAGACAGGTTTCTCCACCCAGCCTACGAGCAGTACTTC
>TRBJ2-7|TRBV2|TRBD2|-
CASSTHSGRVSYEQYF
TGTGCCAGCAGTACCCATAGCGGGAGGGTCTCCTACGAGCAGTACTTC
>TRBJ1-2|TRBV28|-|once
CASSLGGAGRSYYGYTF
TGTGCCAGCAGTTTAGGGGGGGCAGGTCGCAGTTATTATGGCTACACCTTC
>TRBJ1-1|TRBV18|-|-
CASSPQIERSTEAFF
TGTGCCAGCTCACCCCAAATAGAGAGGAGCACTGAAGCTTTCTTT
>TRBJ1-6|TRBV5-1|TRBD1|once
CASSARQGGWNSPLHF
TGCGCCAGCAGCGCGCGACAGGGGGGATGGAATTCACCCCTCCACTTT
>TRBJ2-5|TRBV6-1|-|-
CASSGRLTKETQYF
TGTGCCAGCAGTGGGAGACTAACAAAAGAGACCCAGTACTTC
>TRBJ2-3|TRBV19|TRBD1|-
CASSTDWTGRMQYF
TGTGCCAGTAGTACCGACTGGACAGGGAGGATGCAGTATTTT
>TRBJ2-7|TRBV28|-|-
CASSLLYYEQYF
TGTGCCAGCTCACTTCTTTACTACGAGCAGTACTTC